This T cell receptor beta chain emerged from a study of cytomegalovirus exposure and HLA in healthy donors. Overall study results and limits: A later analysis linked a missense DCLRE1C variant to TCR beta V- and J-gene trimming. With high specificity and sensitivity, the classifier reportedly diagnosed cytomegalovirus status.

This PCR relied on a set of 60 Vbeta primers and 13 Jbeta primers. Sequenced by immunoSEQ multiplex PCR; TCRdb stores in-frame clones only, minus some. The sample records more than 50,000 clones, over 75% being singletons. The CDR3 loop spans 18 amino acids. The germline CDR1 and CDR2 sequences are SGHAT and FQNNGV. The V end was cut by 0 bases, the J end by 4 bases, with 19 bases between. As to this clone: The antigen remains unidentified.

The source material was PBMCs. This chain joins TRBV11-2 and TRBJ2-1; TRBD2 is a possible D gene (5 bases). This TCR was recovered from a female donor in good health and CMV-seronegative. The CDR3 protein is CASSLDLWADFLYNEQFF. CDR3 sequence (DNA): TGTGCCAGCAGCTTAGACCTTTGGGCGGACTTCCTTTACAATGAGCAGTTCTTC.